What follows are 22 T cell receptor beta chains derived from one specimen sequenced in a study of Graves' ophthalmopathy and Graves' hyperthyroidism. The TCR beta CDR3 regions underwent amplification from RNA transcripts. After a first-round RT-PCR with HTBI primers, a second-round multiplex PCR was run. One entry per CDR3 protein results from TCRdb running MiXCR on the multiplex PCR reads. The repertoire holds about 420,000 distinct CDR3 sequences, with under 25% as singletons. Material for sequencing was peripheral blood. These receptor sequences come from a woman aged 18 to 35 with stable Graves' hyperthyroidism.

The chain carries TRBV12-3 or TRBV12-4 and TRBJ2-7; D is ambiguous. CDR3 size: 12 residues. Trimming took off 4 bases at V and 6 bases at J, with 10 bases between the two ends. DNA of the CDR3: TGTGCCAGCAGTTCATCGTCGGGCGAGCAGTACTTC. Amino acids: CASSSSSGEQYF.

By sample fraction, this clonotype is medium-sized. The rearrangement uses TRBV6-2 or TRBV6-3 and TRBJ2-7; TRBD2 agrees at 9 bases. The V gene's germline CDR1 is MNHEY and CDR2 SVGEGT. V lost 0 bases to trimming and J lost 4 bases; unmatched junction nucleotides: 4. The CDR3 has 15 amino acids. The CDR3: CASSYSNSGSYEQYF. The CDR3 bases are TGTGCCAGCAGTTACTCGAATAGCGGGAGTTACGAGCAGTACTTC.

This clonotype was counted many times. J is TRBJ2-7 and V is TRBV6-2 or TRBV6-3; D may be TRBD1 (6 bases). In germline, CDR1 is MNHEY, CDR2 SVGEGT. V was cut by 0 bases and J by 4 bases, with 19 bases left in between. This CDR3 has 17 amino acids. CDR3 region: CASSYSIGRTEVYEQYF. CDR3 in DNA: TGTGCCAGCAGTTACTCGATTGGCCGGACAGAAGTTTACGAGCAGTACTTC.

This clonotype occurred many times. V is TRBV2 and J is TRBJ1-1, with D hard to call. V was shortened by 5 bases and J by 0 bases, with 10 bases between the two germline ends. There are 14 residues in the CDR3. From germline, CDR1 is SNHLY and CDR2 FYNNEI. CDR3 loop: CASSPGSMNTEAFF. CDR3 sequence (DNA): TGTGCCAGCAGTCCCGGCAGTATGAACACTGAAGCTTTCTTT.

The genes are TRBV11-2 and TRBJ2-1; D is possibly TRBD2 (6 bases). V lost 5 bases to trimming and J lost 9 bases, with 17 bases between them. This CDR3 spans 14 amino acids. Germline assignment: CDR1 SGHAT and CDR2 FQNNGV. The CDR3 reads CASSPVRGTGEQFF. The DNA for the CDR3 is TGTGCCAGCAGCCCCGTCCGCGGGACGGGTGAGCAGTTCTTC.

This clonotype has ten or more counts. The chain uses TRBV2 and TRBJ2-5; a possible D gene is TRBD2 (6 bases). Trimming stripped 6 bases from V and 1 base from J, with 9 bases between. From germline, CDR1 is SNHLY and CDR2 FYNNEI. The CDR3 has 13 amino acids. CDR3 region: CASRDGGQETQYF. Here the CDR3 DNA reads TGTGCCAGCAGGGACGGGGGCCAAGAGACCCAGTACTTC.

This clonotype was seen many times. The chain uses TRBV13 and TRBJ2-7; D is possibly TRBD1 or TRBD2 (5 bases each). The CDR3 is 14 amino acids. V was pared by 3 bases and J by 0 bases, with 9 bases between. CDR1 PRHDT and CDR2 FYEKMQ come from the germline V gene (reference sequence). The CDR3 DNA follows: TGTGCCAGCAGCTTTGTGGGGGACTCCTACGAGCAGTACTTC. It is translated as CASSFVGDSYEQYF.

This clonotype was detected many times. V usage is TRBV4-3 and J usage is TRBJ2-7; D is uncertain. The germline V gene encodes CDR1 LGHNA and CDR2 YSLEER. V was clipped by 1 base and J by 5 bases, with 12 bases between them. The CDR3 is 14 amino acids. The CDR3 here is CASSQVVGSNEQYF. The CDR3 DNA is TGCGCCAGCAGCCAAGTGGTGGGAAGTAACGAGCAGTACTTC.

This clonotype was picked up many times. The chain couples TRBV12-3 or TRBV12-4 to TRBJ2-2; D remains unclear. This CDR3 is built from 17 residues. Trimming removed 1 base from V and 0 bases from J, with 12 bases in between. The CDR3 sequence is CASSLVFEVANTGELFF. In nucleotides, the CDR3 is TGTGCCAGCAGTTTAGTCTTCGAAGTCGCGAACACCGGGGAGCTGTTTTTT.

There are many counts of this clonotype. The V call is TRBV6-5, the J call TRBJ1-1; D is undetermined. The germline CDR1 and CDR2 sequences are MNHEY and SVGAGI. The CDR3 has 16 residues. Trimming shortened V by 0 bases and J by 0 bases, and 11 bases separated the two germline ends. CDR3 nucleotides: TGTGCCAGCAGTTACTCGATATCCAGCTTGAACACTGAAGCTTTCTTT. Translating gives CASSYSISSLNTEAFF.

This clonotype was found many times. V gene TRBV6-2 or TRBV6-3 combines with J gene TRBJ2-5; a possible D gene is TRBD1 (6 bases). The CDR3 is 14 amino acids. Germline V lookup: CDR1 MNHEY, CDR2 SVGEGT. V was pared by 8 bases and J by 0 bases, with 13 bases between. The CDR3 DNA sequence: TGTGCCAGCGACCCGGGACACCACCAAGAGACCCAGTACTTC. This codes for CASDPGHHQETQYF.

Notes on this clonotype: This may be a read error, as it is one base from a much larger clone. V and J are TRBV11-2 and TRBJ2-4; D not resolved. The CDR3 loop spans 14 amino acids. In germline, CDR1 is SGHAT, CDR2 FQNNGV. DNA of the CDR3: TGTGCCAGCAGCATTTCATTAGCCGAAAACATTAAGTACTTC. Encoded protein: CASSISLAENIKYF.

This clonotype was seen repeatedly, ten times or more. The chain recombines TRBV30 with TRBJ2-7, with a tentative D call TRBD2 (5 bases). The CDR3 spans 14 residues. V lost 1 base and J lost 4, with 14 bases in between. Germline CDR1 GTSNPN, CDR2 SVGIG (reference sequence). The CDR3 sequence is CAWSAIAPRYEQYF. CDR3 coding DNA: TGTGCCTGGAGTGCAATAGCGCCGCGTTACGAGCAGTACTTC.

The rearrangement uses TRBV30 and TRBJ1-1; a weak D match, TRBD1 (6 bases). Trimming took off 7 bases at V and 0 bases at J, with 15 bases between the two ends. In germline, CDR1 is GTSNPN, CDR2 SVGIG (reference sequence). The CDR3 runs 14 residues. The CDR3 here is CASDGGLMNTEAFF. CDR3 bases: TGTGCCTCGGACGGGGGGCTGATGAACACTGAAGCTTTCTTT.

This clonotype was detected many times. The chain recombines TRBV9 with TRBJ2-2, with 7 bases lining up with TRBD1. V was pared by 4 bases and J by 1 base, with 7 bases of the junction left unmatched. The germline V gene encodes CDR1 SGDLS and CDR2 YYNGEE. The CDR3 sequence is 16 residues long. Here the CDR3 DNA reads TGTGCCAGCAGCTTTAGGGACAGACAGAACACCGGGGAGCTGTTTTTT. Encoded protein: CASSFRDRQNTGELFF.

About this clonotype: Compared with germline, one end of the junction differs, possibly owing to a read error. This chain joins TRBV6-1 and TRBJ2-7, with TRBD2 matching over 10 bases. Germline CDR1 is MNHNS and CDR2 is SASEGT. The CDR3 is 14 amino acids. The CDR3 loop is CASSETSGYYDQYF. DNA of the CDR3: TGTGCCAGCAGTGAGACTAGCGGGTACTACGATCAGTACTTC.

This clonotype was counted ten times or more. The chain links TRBV19 to TRBJ1-1; a weak D match, TRBD1 (5 bases). CDR3 length: 14 amino acids. Germline-derived CDR1 and CDR2 are LNHDA and SQIVND (reference sequence). Between the trimmed V and J ends, which lost 5 bases and 6 bases, there was a span of 16 bases. The CDR3 DNA reads as TGTGCCAGTAGTTTTGCGGCAGGGTTCGCTGAAGCTTTCTTT. It yields the protein CASSFAAGFAEAFF.

This clonotype was detected ten times or more. The V gene is TRBV7-2, the J gene TRBJ2-5; 7 bases align to TRBD2. This CDR3 is built from 15 residues. V shed 6 bases and J 2 bases; nucleotides not matched to a gene: 9. Germline V gives CDR1 SGHTA, CDR2 FQGNSA. The DNA of the CDR3 is TGTGCCAGCAGACCCCCCGGGACTAATCAAGAGACCCAGTACTTC. Translated: CASRPPGTNQETQYF.

This clonotype was counted at least ten times. The CDR3 region has the DNA TGTGCCAGCAGCCGCCCTCGGACAGGGCAGACTGGAAACACCATATATTTT. This encodes CASSRPRTGQTGNTIYF. The V gene is TRBV6-1, the J gene TRBJ1-3; 8 nucleotides agree with TRBD1. This CDR3 spans 17 amino acids. The germline CDR1 and CDR2 sequences are MNHNS and SASEGT. V was pared by 6 bases and J by 2 bases, with 12 bases of the junction left unmatched.

The chain is built from TRBV6-1 and TRBJ1-2; D is uncertain. V lost 6 bases and J lost 5, with 10 bases in between. Per the germline V gene, CDR1 is MNHNS and CDR2 is SASEGT. This CDR3 is 12 amino acids long. The CDR3 DNA reads as TGTGCCAGCAGCCCCCCGGGATATGGCTACACCTTC. This gives the protein CASSPPGYGYTF.

This clonotype was counted a single time. The CDR3 does not end in the conserved phenylalanine or tryptophan, so this is likely a read error. The V gene is TRBV6-5, the J gene TRBJ2-5; no firm D call. Germline V gives CDR1 MNHEY, CDR2 SVGAGI. CDR3 length: 14 residues. DNA for the CDR3: TGTGCCAGCAGTTATGTACTCTCCCAAGAGTCCCAGTACTAC. The encoded protein is CASSYVLSQESQYY.

The rearrangement links TRBV6-1 to TRBJ1-5; 7 bases align to TRBD1. The V gene's germline CDR1 is MNHNS and CDR2 SASEGT. The CDR3 consists of 14 residues. J was trimmed by 1 base and V by 9 bases; bases with no gene match: 6. Here the CDR3 reads CASGQAGSNQPQHF. CDR3 DNA: TGTGCCAGTGGACAGGCGGGGAGCAATCAGCCCCAGCATTTT.